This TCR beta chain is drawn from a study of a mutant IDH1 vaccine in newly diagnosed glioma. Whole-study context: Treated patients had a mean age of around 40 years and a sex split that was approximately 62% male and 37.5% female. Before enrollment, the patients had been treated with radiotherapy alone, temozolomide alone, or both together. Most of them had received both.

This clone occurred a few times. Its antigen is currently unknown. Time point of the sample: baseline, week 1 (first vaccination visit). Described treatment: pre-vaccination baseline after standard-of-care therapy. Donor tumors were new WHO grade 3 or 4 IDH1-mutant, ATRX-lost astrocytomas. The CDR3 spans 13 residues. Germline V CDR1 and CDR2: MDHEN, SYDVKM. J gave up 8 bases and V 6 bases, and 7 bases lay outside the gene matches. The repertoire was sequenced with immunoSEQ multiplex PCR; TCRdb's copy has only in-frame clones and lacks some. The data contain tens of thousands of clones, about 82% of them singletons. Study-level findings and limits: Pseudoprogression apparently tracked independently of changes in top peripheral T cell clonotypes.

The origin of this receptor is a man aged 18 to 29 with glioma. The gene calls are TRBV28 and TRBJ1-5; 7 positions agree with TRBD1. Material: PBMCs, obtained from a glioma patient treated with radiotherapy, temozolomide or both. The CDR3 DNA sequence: TGTGCCAGCAGCGCTGACAGGGTAGAGCCCCAGCATTTT. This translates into CASSADRVEPQHF.